These 7 T cell receptor beta chains came from one sample sequenced in a study of blood T cell repertoires in COVID-19. Some clones are missing from TCRdb's copy, which holds only in-frame ones; the method was immunoSEQ multiplex PCR. The sample lists roughly 180,000 clones, over 75% occurring once. The sample consisted of peripheral blood. The receptors originated from a man older than 75 with COVID-19, enrolled during active disease.

This chain links TRBV2 with TRBJ1-3, with a weak D call TRBD1 (6 bases). Trimming shortened V by 4 bases and J by 4 bases, and 14 bases separated the two germline ends. CDR1 is SNHLY, CDR2 FYNNEI, per germline. This CDR3 has 15 residues. The CDR3, as DNA: TGTGCCAGCAGTGTCACAGGGCCCGGGGGAAACACCATATATTTT. It yields the protein CASSVTGPGGNTIYF.

This sequence joins TRBV5-4 and TRBJ1-2; D uncertain. The length of the CDR3 is 14 residues. In germline, CDR1 is SGHNT, CDR2 YYREEE (reference sequence). Trimming cost V 0 bases and J 8 bases, with 14 bases left between them. The CDR3 sequence is CASSLEAGRLGYTF. The CDR3 DNA reads TGTGCCAGCAGCTTGGAAGCGGGGAGATTAGGCTACACCTTC.

The chain recombines TRBV9 with TRBJ1-3, with D tentatively TRBD1 (6 bases). Looked up from germline, CDR1 is SGDLS and CDR2 is YYNGEE. The ends were cut back, 4 bases at V and 3 bases at J, with 20 bases in the middle. The CDR3 runs to 17 residues. CDR3 residues: CASSPRLMGASGNTIYF. For the CDR3, the DNA is TGTGCCAGCAGCCCCCGGTTAATGGGGGCGAGTGGAAACACCATATATTTT.

The V gene is TRBV5-1, the J gene TRBJ1-5; D not resolved. Germline V gives CDR1 SGHRS, CDR2 YFSETQ. The ends were cut back, 5 bases at V and 3 bases at J, with 9 bases in the middle. The CDR3 has 13 residues. CDR3 sequence (DNA): TGCGCCAGCAGTCAGGAGGTCAATCAGCCCCAGCATTTT. It encodes CASSQEVNQPQHF.

This clone came up once. CDR3 nucleotides: TGTGCCAGCAGTTACTCGATGGGCAGGGGGAACACTGAAGCTTTCTTT. Protein: CASSYSMGRGNTEAFF. This sequence joins TRBV6-6 and TRBJ1-1; D might be TRBD1 (6 bases). This CDR3 contains 16 residues. The V gene's germline CDR1 is MNHNY and CDR2 SVGAGI (reference sequence). The V end was cut by 0 bases, the J end by 1 base, with 12 bases between.

V usage is TRBV7-9 and J usage is TRBJ2-7; tentatively, D is TRBD2 (5 bases). V was shortened by 5 bases and J by 5 bases, with 16 bases between the two germline ends. Germline V gene sequence: CDR1 SEHNR, CDR2 FQNEAQ (reference sequence). There are 14 residues in the CDR3. CDR3 amino acids: CASSPNLGENEQYF. In DNA, the CDR3 is TGTGCCAGCAGCCCCAATCTCGGGGAGAACGAGCAGTACTTC.

The chain employs TRBV27 and TRBJ1-6; 8 positions agree with TRBD1. With 6 bases clipped from V and 3 bases from J, the junction kept 4 bases outside the gene matches. Germline loops: CDR1 MNHEY, CDR2 SMNVEV (reference sequence). This CDR3 is 15 amino acids long. CDR3 in DNA: TGTGCCAGCAGAATAGACAGGGGCTATAATTCACCCCTCCACTTT. Protein: CASRIDRGYNSPLHF.